This T cell receptor beta chain appears in the sequencing data of a study of blood T cells in healthy people across ages. Study-level points and caveats: Roughly linear age-related decline in beta diversity appeared, significant by age about 40. Whereas aged donors had fewer naive CD4+ cells, long-lived donors had more of them and higher diversity.

Turning to this clonotype: The antigen remains unidentified.

Then a second PCR, running roughly 7 to 11 cycles, was carried out with a sample-barcoded 5' primer and a J-beta primer mix. One entry per CDR3 protein results from TCRdb running MiXCR on the 5' RACE reads. The sample shows roughly 2 million distinct CDR3 sequences, about 50% of them seen only once. Per germline, CDR1 SGHAT and CDR2 FQNNGV. The length of the CDR3 is 15 residues. V trimming: 5 bases; J trimming: 5 bases; junction bases outside the gene matches: 11. Whenever a sample was processed, at least 7 million PBMCs were isolated. The clonotype originates from a middle-aged woman in good health. The chain is built from TRBV11-2 and TRBJ1-1, with TRBD1 identical over 7 bases. The sequenced sample consisted of blood. CDR3 in amino acids: CASSPKRDSGTEAFF. As DNA, the CDR3 is TGTGCCAGCAGCCCAAAGAGGGACAGCGGTACTGAAGCTTTCTTT.